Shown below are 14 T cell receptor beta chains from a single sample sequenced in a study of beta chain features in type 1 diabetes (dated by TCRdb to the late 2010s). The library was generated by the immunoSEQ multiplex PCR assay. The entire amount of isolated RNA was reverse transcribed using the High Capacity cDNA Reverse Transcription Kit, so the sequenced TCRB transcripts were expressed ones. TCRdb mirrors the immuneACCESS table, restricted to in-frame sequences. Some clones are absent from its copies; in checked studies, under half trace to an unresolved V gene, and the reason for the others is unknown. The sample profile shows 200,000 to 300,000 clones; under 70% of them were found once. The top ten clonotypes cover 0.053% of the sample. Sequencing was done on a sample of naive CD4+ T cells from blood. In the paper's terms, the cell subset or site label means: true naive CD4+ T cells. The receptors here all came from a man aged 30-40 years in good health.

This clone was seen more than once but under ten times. Here the CDR3 DNA reads TGTGCCAGCAGCGGAAGTACAGGGAAGGGGACAGATCAAGAGACCCAGTACTTC. Residues: CASSGSTGKGTDQETQYF. The chain links TRBV5-4 to TRBJ2-5, with 7 bases aligning to TRBD1. Germline values: CDR1 SGHNT, CDR2 YYREEE (reference sequence). Losses at the gene ends were 4 bases for V and 2 bases for J; bases not matched to a gene: 17. The CDR3 is 18 amino acids.

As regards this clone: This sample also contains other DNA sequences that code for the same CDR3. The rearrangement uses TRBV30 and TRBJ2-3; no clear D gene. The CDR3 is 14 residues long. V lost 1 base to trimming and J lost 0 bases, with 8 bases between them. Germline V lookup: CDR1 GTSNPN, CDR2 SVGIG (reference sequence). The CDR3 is CAWSGTPSTDTQYF. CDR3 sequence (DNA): TGTGCCTGGAGTGGCACCCCTAGCACAGATACGCAGTATTTT.

Written as DNA, the CDR3 is TGTGCCTGGAGTGTACGGCAGGGACGTGGAGGCTACACCTTC. Its translation is CAWSVRQGRGGYTF. The chain carries TRBV30 and TRBJ1-2; D perhaps matches TRBD1 (5 bases). The V and J ends lost 0 bases and 8 bases respectively, with 16 bases between them. Germline CDR1 GTSNPN, CDR2 SVGIG (reference sequence). The CDR3 length is 14 residues.

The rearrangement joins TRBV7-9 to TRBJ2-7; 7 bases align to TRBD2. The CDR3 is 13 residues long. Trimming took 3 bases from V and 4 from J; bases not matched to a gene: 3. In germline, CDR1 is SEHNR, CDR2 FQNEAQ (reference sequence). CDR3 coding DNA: TGTGCCAGCAGCTTCATTAGCGGGTACGAGCAGTACTTC. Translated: CASSFISGYEQYF.

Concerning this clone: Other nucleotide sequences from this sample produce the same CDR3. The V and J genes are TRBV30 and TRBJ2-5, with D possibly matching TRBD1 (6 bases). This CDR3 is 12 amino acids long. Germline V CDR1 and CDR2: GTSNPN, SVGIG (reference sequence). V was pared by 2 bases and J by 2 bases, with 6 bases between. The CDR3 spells CAWSRGQETQYF. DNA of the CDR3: TGTGCCTGGAGTAGGGGGCAAGAGACCCAGTACTTC.

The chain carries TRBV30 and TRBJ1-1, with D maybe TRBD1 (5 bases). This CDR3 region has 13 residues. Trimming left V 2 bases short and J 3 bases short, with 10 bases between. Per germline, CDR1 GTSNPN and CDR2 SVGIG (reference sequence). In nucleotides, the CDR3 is TGTGCCTGGAGTAGGGACGTCTACACTGAAGCTTTCTTT. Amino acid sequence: CAWSRDVYTEAFF.

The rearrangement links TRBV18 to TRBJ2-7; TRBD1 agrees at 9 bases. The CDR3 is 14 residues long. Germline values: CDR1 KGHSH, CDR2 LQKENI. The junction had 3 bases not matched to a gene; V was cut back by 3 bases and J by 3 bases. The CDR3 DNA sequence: TGTGCCAGCTCACCCGGGACAGGGAACTACGAGCAGTACTTC. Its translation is CASSPGTGNYEQYF.

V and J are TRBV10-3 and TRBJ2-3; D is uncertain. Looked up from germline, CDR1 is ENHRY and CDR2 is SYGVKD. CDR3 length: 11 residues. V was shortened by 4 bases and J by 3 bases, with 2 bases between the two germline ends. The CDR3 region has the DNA TGTGCCATCAGTGTGACAGATACGCAGTATTTT. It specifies CAISVTDTQYF.

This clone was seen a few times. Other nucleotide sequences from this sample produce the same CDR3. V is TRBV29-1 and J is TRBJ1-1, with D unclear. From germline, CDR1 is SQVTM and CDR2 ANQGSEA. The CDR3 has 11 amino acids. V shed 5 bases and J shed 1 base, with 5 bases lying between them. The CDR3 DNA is TGCAGCGTTAGAGAGAACACTGAAGCTTTCTTT. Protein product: CSVRENTEAFF.

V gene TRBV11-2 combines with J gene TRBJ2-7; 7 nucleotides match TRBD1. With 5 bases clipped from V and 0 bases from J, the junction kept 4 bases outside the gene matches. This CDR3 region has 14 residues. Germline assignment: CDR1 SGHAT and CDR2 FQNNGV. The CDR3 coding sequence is TGTGCCAGCAGCACTCCAGGGGGCTCCTACGAGCAGTACTTC. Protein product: CASSTPGGSYEQYF.

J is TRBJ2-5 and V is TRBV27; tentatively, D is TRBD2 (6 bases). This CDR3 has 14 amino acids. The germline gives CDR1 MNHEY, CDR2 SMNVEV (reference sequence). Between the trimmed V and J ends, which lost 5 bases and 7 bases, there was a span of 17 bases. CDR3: CASSPREPGRTQYF. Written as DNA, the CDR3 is TGTGCCAGCAGTCCACGGGAGCCGGGTAGGACCCAGTACTTC.

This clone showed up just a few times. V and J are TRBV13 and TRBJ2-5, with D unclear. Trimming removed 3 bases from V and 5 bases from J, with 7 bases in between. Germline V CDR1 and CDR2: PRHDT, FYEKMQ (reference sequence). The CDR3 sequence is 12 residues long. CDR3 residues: CASSFRLETQYF. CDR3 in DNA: TGTGCCAGCAGCTTTCGACTGGAGACCCAGTACTTC. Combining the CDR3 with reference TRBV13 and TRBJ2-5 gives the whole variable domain AAGVIQSPRHLIKEKRETATLKCYPIPRHDTVYWYQQGPGQDPQFLISFYEKMQSDKGSIPDRFSAQQFSDYHSELNMSSLELGDSALYFCASSFRLETQYFGPGTRLLVL.

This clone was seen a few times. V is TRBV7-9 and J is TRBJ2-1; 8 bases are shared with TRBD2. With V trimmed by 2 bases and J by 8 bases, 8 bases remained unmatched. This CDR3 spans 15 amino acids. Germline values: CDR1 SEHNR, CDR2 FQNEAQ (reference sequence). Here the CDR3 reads CASSLSLADEDEQFF. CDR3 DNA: TGTGCCAGCAGCTTATCACTAGCGGACGAGGATGAGCAGTTCTTC.

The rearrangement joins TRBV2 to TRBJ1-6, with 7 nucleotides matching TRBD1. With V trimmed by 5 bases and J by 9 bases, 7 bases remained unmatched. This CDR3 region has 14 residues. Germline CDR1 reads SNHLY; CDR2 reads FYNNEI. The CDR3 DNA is TGTGCCAGCAGTCCAAGACAGGGAACTTCACCCCTCCACTTT. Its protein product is CASSPRQGTSPLHF.